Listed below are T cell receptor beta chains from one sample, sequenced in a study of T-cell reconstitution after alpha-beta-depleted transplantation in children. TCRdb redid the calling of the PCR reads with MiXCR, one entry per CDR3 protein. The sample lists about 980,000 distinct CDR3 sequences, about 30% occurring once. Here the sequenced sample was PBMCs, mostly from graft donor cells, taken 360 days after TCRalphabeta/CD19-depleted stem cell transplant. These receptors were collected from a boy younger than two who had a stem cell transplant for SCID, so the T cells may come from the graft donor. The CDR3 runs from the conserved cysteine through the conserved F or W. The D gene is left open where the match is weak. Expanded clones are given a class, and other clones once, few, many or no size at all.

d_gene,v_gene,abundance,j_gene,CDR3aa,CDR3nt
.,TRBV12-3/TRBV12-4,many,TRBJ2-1,CASSRTNEQFF,TGTGCCAGCAGCCGGACCAATGAGCAGTTCTTC
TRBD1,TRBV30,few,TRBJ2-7,CAWTGTGGPARSYEQYF,TGTGCCTGGACGGGAACAGGGGGCCCAGCCCGCTCCTACGAGCAGTACTTC
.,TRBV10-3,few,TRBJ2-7,CAISDISEQYF,TGTGCCATCAGTGATATTTCCGAGCAGTACTTC
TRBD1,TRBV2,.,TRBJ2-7,CASRPWTGSGYEQYF,TGTGCCAGCAGACCCTGGACAGGGTCGGGGTACGAGCAGTACTTC
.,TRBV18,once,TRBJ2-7,CASSPLSTLSSYEQYF,TGTGCCAGCTCACCACTCTCCACCCTGAGCTCCTACGAGCAGTACTTC
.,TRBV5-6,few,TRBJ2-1,CASGAGLSYNEQFF,TGTGCCAGCGGCGCTGGACTGTCCTACAATGAGCAGTTCTTC
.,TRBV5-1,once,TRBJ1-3,CASSLELGRISGNTIYF,TGCGCCAGCAGCTTGGAATTGGGACGGATCTCTGGAAACACCATATATTTT
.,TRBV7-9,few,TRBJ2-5,CASSLKETGSQETQYF,TGTGCCAGCAGCTTAAAGGAGACAGGCTCCCAAGAGACCCAGTACTTC
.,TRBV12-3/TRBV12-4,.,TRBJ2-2,CASSTGSTGELFF,TGTGCCAGCAGCACTGGGAGCACCGGGGAGCTGTTTTTT
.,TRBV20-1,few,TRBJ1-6,CSAGGGNSPLHF,TGCAGTGCCGGAGGGGGGAATTCACCCCTCCACTTT
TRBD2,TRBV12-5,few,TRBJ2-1,CASGLFGGGVHNEQFF,TGTGCTAGTGGTTTGTTCGGCGGGGGTGTCCACAATGAGCAGTTCTTC
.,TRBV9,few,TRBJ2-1,CASSASVNLRDEWGEQFF,TGTGCCAGCAGCGCCTCCGTGAACCTTAGGGACGAGTGGGGTGAGCAGTTCTTC
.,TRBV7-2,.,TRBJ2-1,CASSRAGNIYNEQFF,TGTGCCAGCAGCCGGGCTGGGAACATCTACAATGAGCAGTTCTTC
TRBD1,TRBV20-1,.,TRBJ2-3,CSEKGATDTQYF,TGCAGTGAGAAGGGGGCGACAGATACGCAGTATTTT